One T cell receptor beta chain is described in this entry. Its antigen is unidentified. The source of the sample is a study of cytomegalovirus exposure and HLA in healthy donors. Study findings and constraints: Data from an earlier analysis indicated that most TCR beta V segments were productive either about 87% or about 30% of the time.

It was with 60 Vbeta and 13 Jbeta primers that the PCR ran. Some clones are missing from TCRdb's copy, which holds only in-frame ones; the method was immunoSEQ multiplex PCR. Of approximately 170,000 clones detected, roughly 72% appear once; the ten largest clones hold 1.5% to 1.8%. Losses at the gene ends were 5 bases for V and 2 bases for J; bases not matched to a gene: 5. Germline CDR1 reads MDHEN; CDR2 reads SYDVKM. The CDR3 length is 15 residues. Specimen: PBMCs. The sequence derives from a middle-aged man in good health and CMV-seronegative. This chain connects TRBV28 to TRBJ1-2; 10 bases match TRBD1. In DNA, the CDR3 is TGTGCCAGCAGTCCATGGACAGGGGGGAACTATGGCTACACCTTC. It specifies CASSPWTGGNYGYTF.